This T cell receptor beta chain was documented in a study of blood T cells in healthy people across ages. Study findings and constraints: Expanded clonotype changes were possibly confounded by unknown donor CMV status. The study could not conclusively compare naive and antigen-experienced cells, given its unsorted PBMCs.

The germline gives CDR1 SGHTA, CDR2 FQGNSA. The J segment lost 3 bases and the V segment lost 8 bases, leaving 3 bases of the junction unmatched. The CDR3 extends over 12 amino acids. There are a few counts of this clonotype. The antigen remains undetermined. The authors ran a second PCR of 7 to 11 cycles using a sample-barcoded 5' primer and a J-beta primer mix. Carrying 12 random nucleotides, a template-switch adaptor labeled each individual cDNA molecule. TCRdb redid the calling of the 5' RACE reads with MiXCR, one entry per CDR3 protein. The sample shows roughly 700,000 distinct CDR3 sequences, around a quarter of them seen only once. The sample also formed part of further work on T cells of mothers and their children.

The sequence derives from a boy aged 5-17 years in good health. Sample: blood. This chain links TRBV7-2 with TRBJ1-2; 7 bases map to TRBD1. In DNA form, the CDR3 reads TGTGCCAGCGAGGGGGCAGACTATGGCTACACCTTC. It encodes CASEGADYGYTF.